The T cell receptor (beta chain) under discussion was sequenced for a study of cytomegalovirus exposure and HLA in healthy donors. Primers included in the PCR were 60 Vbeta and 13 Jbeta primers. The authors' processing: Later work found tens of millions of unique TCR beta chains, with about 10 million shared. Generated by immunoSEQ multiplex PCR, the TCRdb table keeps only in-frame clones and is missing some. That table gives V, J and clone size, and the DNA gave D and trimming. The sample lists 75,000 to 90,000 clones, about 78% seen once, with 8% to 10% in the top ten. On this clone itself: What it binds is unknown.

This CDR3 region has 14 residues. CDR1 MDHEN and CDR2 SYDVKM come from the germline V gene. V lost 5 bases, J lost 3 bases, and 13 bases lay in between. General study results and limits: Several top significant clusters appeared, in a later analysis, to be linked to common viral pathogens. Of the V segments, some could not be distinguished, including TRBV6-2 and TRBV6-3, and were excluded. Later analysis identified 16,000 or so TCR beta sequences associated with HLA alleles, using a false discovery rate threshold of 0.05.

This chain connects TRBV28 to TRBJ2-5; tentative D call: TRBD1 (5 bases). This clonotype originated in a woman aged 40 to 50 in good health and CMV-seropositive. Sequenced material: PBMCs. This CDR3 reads CASSPWTQKETQYF. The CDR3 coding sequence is TGTGCCAGCAGTCCTTGGACACAGAAAGAGACCCAGTACTTC.